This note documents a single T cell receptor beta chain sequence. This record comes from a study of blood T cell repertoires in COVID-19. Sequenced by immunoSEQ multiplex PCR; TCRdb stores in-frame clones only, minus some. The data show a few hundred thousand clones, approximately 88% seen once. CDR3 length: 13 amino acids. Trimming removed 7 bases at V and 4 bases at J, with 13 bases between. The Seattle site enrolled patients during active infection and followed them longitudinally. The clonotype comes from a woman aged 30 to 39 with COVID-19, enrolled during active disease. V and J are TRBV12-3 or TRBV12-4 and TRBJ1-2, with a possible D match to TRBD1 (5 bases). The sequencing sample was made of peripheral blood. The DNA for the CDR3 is TGTGCCAGCAACGAGGGGACTCCCTATGGCTACACCTTC. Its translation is CASNEGTPYGYTF.